These 23 T cell receptor beta chains came from one sample sequenced in a study of blood T cell repertoires in COVID-19. Clones were sequenced by immunoSEQ multiplex PCR, and TCRdb holds only the in-frame ones, with some missing. This sample yields 150,000 to 200,000 clones, of which 80% to 85% are seen a single time; approximately 2.4% belongs to the top ten. The source material was peripheral blood. The receptors originated from a human donor with acute or convalescent COVID-19. The donor label of this sample is uncertain.

This clone has a handful of counts. This CDR3 reads CASSFTWDRGVCEQYF. The CDR3 region has the DNA TGTGCCAGCAGCTTTACCTGGGACAGGGGCGTCTGCGAGCAGTACTTC. The rearrangement uses TRBV7-9 and TRBJ2-7; TRBD1 matches at 10 bases. The CDR3 is made up of 16 amino acids. Looked up from germline, CDR1 is SEHNR and CDR2 is FQNEAQ (reference sequence). V shed 3 bases, J shed 6 bases, and the junction held 11 bases outside the gene matches. Using reference TRBV7-9 and TRBJ2-7 for the parts outside the CDR3, the full variable domain is DTGVSQNPRHKITKRGQNVTFRCDPISEHNRLYWYRQTLGQGPEFLTYFQNEAQLEKSRLLSDRFSAERPKGSFSTLEIQRTEQGDSAMYLCASSFTWDRGVCEQYFGPGTRLTVT.

The chain joins TRBV7-2 to TRBJ2-1, with D hard to call. V was shortened by 5 bases and J by 3 bases, with 5 bases between the two germline ends. The CDR3 runs 12 residues. Germline values: CDR1 SGHTA, CDR2 FQGNSA. The CDR3 loop is CASSVIYNEQFF. DNA for the CDR3: TGTGCCAGCAGCGTTATCTACAATGAGCAGTTCTTC.

This chain links TRBV28 with TRBJ1-6, with TRBD1 matching 10 bases. In germline, CDR1 is MDHEN, CDR2 SYDVKM. Losses at the gene ends were 5 bases for V and 7 bases for J; bases not matched to a gene: 11. The CDR3 spans 17 residues. The CDR3 sequence is CASSGTGAKRGNSPLHF. DNA of the CDR3: TGTGCCAGCAGTGGGACAGGGGCCAAGCGAGGAAATTCACCCCTCCACTTT.

This chain connects TRBV25-1 to TRBJ2-3, with 7 bases identical to TRBD2. Germline V gene lookup returns CDR1 MGHDK and CDR2 SYGVNS. CDR3 length: 15 amino acids. V was clipped by 4 bases and J by 2 bases; unmatched bases: 6. CDR3 nucleotides: TGTGCCAGCAGTGCGGGAGGAGGATTCACAGATACGCAGTATTTT. Its translation is CASSAGGGFTDTQYF.

The chain couples TRBV12-3 or TRBV12-4 to TRBJ2-5, with D hard to call. V lost 5 bases and J lost 9, with 13 bases in between. The CDR3 extends over 12 amino acids. The chain's CDR3 is CASSPAESSQYF. CDR3 bases: TGTGCCAGCAGTCCCGCGGAGTCCTCCCAGTACTTC.

The rearrangement uses TRBV11-2 and TRBJ2-7, with 9 bases that match TRBD1. With 3 bases clipped from V and 6 bases from J, the junction kept 12 bases outside the gene matches. CDR3 size: 16 residues. Germline V lookup: CDR1 SGHAT, CDR2 FQNNGV. The CDR3: CASSLNPGQGMGEQYF. The CDR3 DNA sequence: TGTGCCAGCAGCTTGAATCCGGGACAGGGAATGGGCGAGCAGTACTTC.

The V call is TRBV11-2, the J call TRBJ2-7, with 12 bases lining up with TRBD2. V trimming: 4 bases; J trimming: 2 bases; junction bases outside the gene matches: 12. The CDR3 is 18 amino acids. CDR1 and CDR2 from the germline V gene are SGHAT and FQNNGV. The CDR3 DNA reads TGTGCCAGCAGCTCGAGACGCTATCCTAGCGGGGGGGCCTACGAGCAGTACTTC. Translated, it gives CASSSRRYPSGGAYEQYF.

The chain joins TRBV5-4 to TRBJ2-1; 10 bases match TRBD2. The germline V gene encodes CDR1 SGHNT and CDR2 YYREEE (reference sequence). The trim removed 0 bases at V and 4 bases at J, leaving 1 base unmatched. The length of the CDR3 is 15 residues. The CDR3 DNA is TGTGCCAGCAGCTTGGGTAGCGGGGGGTACAATGAGCAGTTCTTC. Translated, it gives CASSLGSGGYNEQFF.

V is TRBV30 and J is TRBJ1-1; D possibly corresponds to TRBD1 (5 bases). The CDR3 is made up of 14 amino acids. In germline, CDR1 is GTSNPN, CDR2 SVGIG (reference sequence). Trimming pared 6 bases from V and 0 bases from J, leaving 14 bases between. CDR3 region: CACSQGGMNTEAFF. DNA of the CDR3: TGTGCCTGCTCTCAGGGTGGGATGAACACTGAAGCTTTCTTT.

The chain joins TRBV7-6 to TRBJ2-7, with 7 positions matching TRBD2. Germline trimming cut 5 bases from V and 6 bases from J; bases unmatched to any gene: 10. CDR3 length equals 14 residues. Germline V gives CDR1 SGHVS, CDR2 FNYEAQ. The CDR3, as DNA: TGTGCCAGCAGCCTAAGGGCGGGAGCGACCGAGCAGTACTTC. Amino acid sequence: CASSLRAGATEQYF.

Worth noting for this clone: One junction end does not reproduce the germline sequence, and a read error may be involved. This CDR3 is CASSPVASGRALTF. CDR3 sequence (DNA): TGTGCCAGCAGTCCTGTGGCTAGCGGGAGGGCCCTGACCTTC. This rearrangement joins TRBV2 to TRBJ2-7; 12 nucleotides agree with TRBD2. This CDR3 contains 14 residues. From germline, CDR1 is SNHLY and CDR2 FYNNEI.

The rearrangement uses TRBV5-1 and TRBJ1-1; no clear D gene. Deletions cut 0 bases from V and 1 base from J, with 7 bases between. In germline, CDR1 is SGHRS, CDR2 YFSETQ. This CDR3 is 14 amino acids long. The CDR3 spells CASSLGRGNTEAFF. The CDR3 region has the DNA TGCGCCAGCAGCTTGGGTAGAGGGAACACTGAAGCTTTCTTT.

In the case of this clone: Mismatch with germline at one junction end may stem from a read error. The chain recombines TRBV5-8 with TRBJ2-1; TRBD1 aligns across 10 bases. Germline loops: CDR1 SGHTS, CDR2 YDEGEE. The length of the CDR3 is 15 residues. CDR3 DNA: TGTGCCAGCAGCCGGCGGGACAGGGGATACAGTGAGCAGTTCTTC. Residues: CASSRRDRGYSEQFF.

The rearrangement uses TRBV6-5 and TRBJ1-6; D is undetermined. The germline V and J ends were trimmed by 7 bases and 9 bases, with 10 bases remaining between them. Per the germline V gene, CDR1 is MNHEY and CDR2 is SVGAGI. The CDR3 is made up of 12 amino acids. CDR3 coding DNA: TGTGCCAGCATAGTTAGATTTTCACCCCTCCACTTT. As protein: CASIVRFSPLHF.

The chain employs TRBV30 and TRBJ2-7; 7 bases map to TRBD2. The germline V gene encodes CDR1 GTSNPN and CDR2 SVGIG (reference sequence). Losses at the gene ends were 4 bases for V and 0 bases for J; bases not matched to a gene: 6. The CDR3 length is 14 residues. CDR3 nucleotides: TGTGCCTGGACCCCGGGACTATACTCCTACGAGCAGTACTTC. This encodes CAWTPGLYSYEQYF.

This rearrangement joins TRBV2 to TRBJ1-5; maybe TRBD1 (6 bases). This CDR3 comprises 13 residues. The V end was cut by 3 bases, the J end by 3 bases, with 6 bases between. Germline CDR1 and CDR2: SNHLY and FYNNEI. CDR3 bases: TGTGCCAGCAGTGAGGGACACAATCAGCCCCAGCATTTT. Amino acids: CASSEGHNQPQHF.

This clone has just a few counts. Additional DNA sequences in this sample encode the identical CDR3. This rearrangement joins TRBV6-5 to TRBJ2-7; 9 bases map to TRBD1. The V gene's germline CDR1 is MNHEY and CDR2 SVGAGI. This CDR3 comprises 15 residues. J gave up 4 bases and V 6 bases, and 10 bases lay outside the gene matches. The CDR3: CASRMGQGERYEQYF. CDR3 in DNA: TGTGCCAGCAGGATGGGACAGGGCGAACGGTACGAGCAGTACTTC.

This clone was counted a single time. The chain couples TRBV6-5 to TRBJ1-2, with TRBD1 identical over 8 bases. The CDR3 is 15 amino acids. The germline V gene has CDR1 MNHEY and CDR2 SVGAGI. The V gene end was trimmed by 7 bases and the J gene end by 4 bases; junction bases not matched to a gene: 11. CDR3 loop: CASTQGQGAGYGYTF. The CDR3 coding sequence is TGTGCCAGCACCCAGGGGCAGGGGGCCGGCTATGGCTACACCTTC.

The rearrangement links TRBV6-5 to TRBJ2-5; weak D call: TRBD1 (7 bases). V was trimmed by 7 bases and J by 1 base, leaving 16 bases between them. From germline, CDR1 is MNHEY and CDR2 SVGAGI. This CDR3 is 15 amino acids long. In DNA form, the CDR3 reads TGTGCCAGCACCCTACGGAGGGGGCTCCAAGAGACCCAGTACTTC. Residues: CASTLRRGLQETQYF.

The rearrangement links TRBV6-5 to TRBJ2-2, with a weak D call TRBD1 (6 bases). V dropped 7 bases and J dropped 0 bases, with 12 bases sitting between them. Germline values: CDR1 MNHEY, CDR2 SVGAGI. This CDR3 contains 15 residues. The CDR3 DNA is TGTGCCAGCACGTGGAACAGGGCGAACACCGGGGAGCTGTTTTTT. This encodes CASTWNRANTGELFF.

The rearrangement uses TRBV4-1 and TRBJ2-3, with 8 bases aligning to TRBD1. CDR1 and CDR2 from the germline V gene are MGHRA and YSYEKL. Trimming took 1 base from V and 5 from J; bases not matched to a gene: 14. This CDR3 contains 18 residues. CDR3 DNA sequence: TGCGCCAGCAGCCAAGGGACAGGGCGGGGCTTAGGTGTAGATACGCAGTATTTT. This encodes CASSQGTGRGLGVDTQYF.

This clone was found a few times. This sequence joins TRBV2 and TRBJ2-7; TRBD2 agrees at 11 bases. Germline V gene lookup returns CDR1 SNHLY and CDR2 FYNNEI. The ends lost 5 bases at V and 6 bases at J; junction bases unmatched: 9. The CDR3 sequence is 15 residues long. The CDR3 region has the DNA TGTGCCAGCAGTCCCCTAGCGGGAGGCATTGGCGAGCAGTACTTC. Amino acid sequence: CASSPLAGGIGEQYF.

The V call is TRBV11-1, the J call TRBJ1-2; TRBD1 matches at 10 bases. There are 13 residues in the CDR3. Germline V gene lookup returns CDR1 SGHAT and CDR2 FQDESV (reference sequence). V shed 4 bases, J shed 8 bases, and the junction held 4 bases outside the gene matches. CDR3 amino acids: CASSSGQGYGYTF. DNA for the CDR3: TGTGCCAGCAGCTCGGGACAGGGGTACGGCTACACCTTC.